The table lists the clone carrying this T cell receptor (beta chain) with a few counts. Antigen specificity is unknown. Other nucleotide sequences in the sample specify the same CDR3. Germline CDR1 and CDR2: SNHLY and FYNNEI. V was trimmed by 4 bases and J by 1 base, leaving 4 bases between them. CDR3 size: 12 residues. This sample was taken from a study of shared clonotypes between healthy human individuals. Overall study results and limits: Donor scarcity curtailed the genetic and exposure-history diversity represented herein.

Repertoires were generated with immunoSEQ multiplex PCR, while TCRdb's copy carries only in-frame clones and drops some. This table holds about 2.3 million clones, 92% found once. Sequenced input: naive CD4+ T cells from PBMCs. The subset here: CD45RA+ positively selected. The gene calls are TRBV2 and TRBJ1-1; D is ambiguous. This sequence was found in a young man in good health. Some clones in this sample may be carry-over from other donors' samples. In DNA, the CDR3 is TGTGCCAGCAGTGGACAGAACACTGAAGCTTTCTTT. Translating it yields CASSGQNTEAFF.